This TCR beta chain was sequenced during a study of Ad26.COV2.S vaccination and SARS-CoV-2 variants (TCRdb year 2021). Background for the entire study: Vaccine-arm donors were drawn from COV1001, a multicentre, randomized, double-blind, placebo-controlled phase I-IIa trial of Ad26.COV2.S in healthy adults. TCRbeta repertoire sequencing was used to assess the specificity and breadth of SARS-CoV-2-reactive T cell receptors after Ad26.COV2.S vaccination. Ad26.COV2.S was administered intramuscularly at a dose of 5x10^10 or 1x10^11 viral particles, either as one shot or as two shots given 56 days apart. Trial participants were randomized into five groups of five: low-dose or high-dose Ad26.COV2.S given once or twice, or placebo on both occasions. The TCR-sequenced set comprised around 32 samples: some 19 Ad26.COV2.S vaccine recipients, 5 placebo recipients and 8 SARS-CoV-2 convalescent individuals. Investigators remained blinded to trial group allocation during experiments and outcome assessment.

The immunoSEQ Assay was the method used to sequence TCRbeta CDR3 regions. After extraction, genomic DNA underwent amplification by bias-controlled multiplex PCR, followed by high-throughput sequencing. In the authors' own workflow: Collapsing and filtering of sequences were performed to quantify the absolute abundance of each unique TCRbeta CDR3 region. T cell fraction was estimated by normalizing TCRbeta template counts to usable DNA, with usable DNA measured through amplification of reference genes found in all nucleated cells. Repertoire TCRs were annotated as SARS-CoV-2-specific by exact matching of V gene, CDR3 amino acid sequence and J gene to a known reactive TCR set. The reference SARS-CoV-2 TCR set was derived from MIRA and filtered for enrichment in COVID-19-positive ImmuneCODE repertoires, a step that removed public or cross-reactive TCRs. Using the MIRA antigens, annotated TCRs were further analysed by specific ORF or by position within an ORF. Depth was the summed frequency of annotated unique rearrangements, while breadth was defined as annotated unique rearrangements over total unique productive rearrangements. TCR breadth was compared between groups using two-sided Wilcoxon rank-sum tests. Imported from immuneACCESS, the table was reduced by TCRdb to in-frame sequences with V and J called. These copies leave out some clones; in studies compared against another copy, an unresolved V gene accounts for under half, and the cause of the remainder is not known. V and J calls and clone size follow that table, whereas D and trimming were derived from the DNA. The sample includes 250,000 or so clones, with around 85% observed a single time. In total, the top ten clones hold nearly 3% of the sample.

From a lookup of the germline V gene, CDR1 and CDR2 are MNHEY and SVGAGI. V loses 0 bases of germline sequence and J loses 8 bases, and the interval between the two ends is 19 bases. From the cysteine up to the phenylalanine, the CDR3 has a length of 16 residues. The read is trimmed to its CDR3 DNA, 48 bases read in frame from base 1. Study-level results and caveats: The study was not powered for comparison of responses between vaccine doses or regimens. Comparable non-spike TCR breadth was observed between vaccine and placebo recipients, consistent with only spike being contained in the vaccine. Substantial breadth of spike-specific CD8+ and CD4+ T cell responses was reported after vaccination. Higher spike-specific TCR breadth was observed in Ad26.COV2.S recipients than in placebo recipients (P = 0.0014). The authors noted that total T cell responses may have been underestimated by the TCR breadth and depth analyses.

In the case of this clone: Its antigen remains unidentified. No much larger clone is present one base from it, and per-base qualities are unavailable.

According to the study, the label for this sample's treatment or condition signals: 19 received Ad26.COV2.S at low or high dose, single or two shots; about 5 received placebo; per-sample allocation not given. For vaccine and placebo recipients, the sequenced repertoires came from samples collected on day 63 after the first injection. Cohort 1b enrolled some 25 adults aged 18-55 years at a single site in Boston, USA, between 29 July and 7 August 2020. As a vaccine, Ad26.COV2.S was a replication-incompetent adenovirus type 26 vector that expressed a prefusion-stabilized SARS-CoV-2 spike protein derived from the original Wuhan strain.

This specimen was peripheral blood, taken in a trial of Ad26.COV2.S vaccine versus placebo. Recombination joined TRBV6-5 with TRBJ1-1; the D gene is perhaps TRBD1, on 6 matching bases. The sequence was collected from a person between 18 and 59 years old who received the Ad26.COV2.S COVID-19 vaccine or a placebo. The DNA sequence is TGTGCCAGCAGTTACTCGAAAATCTTAACAGGGCGAGAAGCTTTCTTT. Translated, it gives CASSYSKILTGREAFF.